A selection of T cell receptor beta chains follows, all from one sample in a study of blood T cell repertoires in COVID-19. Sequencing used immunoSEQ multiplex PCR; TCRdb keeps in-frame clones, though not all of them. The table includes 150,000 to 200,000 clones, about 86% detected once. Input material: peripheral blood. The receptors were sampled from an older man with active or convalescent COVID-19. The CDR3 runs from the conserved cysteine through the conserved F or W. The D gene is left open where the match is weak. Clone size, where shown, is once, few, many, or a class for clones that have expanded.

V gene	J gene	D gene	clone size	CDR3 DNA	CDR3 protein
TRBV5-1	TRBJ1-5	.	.	TGCGCCAGCAGCCTGACAGGCGGTGGTCAGCCCCAGCATTTT	CASSLTGGGQPQHF
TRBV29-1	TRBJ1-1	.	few	TGCAGCGTTGATCTGCGTACCCACCGGGAAGCTTTCTTT	CSVDLRTHREAFF
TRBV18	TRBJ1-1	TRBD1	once	TGTGCCAGCTCAGCAGGGGGTAACACTGAAGCTTTCTTT	CASSAGGNTEAFF
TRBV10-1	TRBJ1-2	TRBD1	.	TGCGCCAGCAGTGATGACAGGGCCTACCGCTACACCTTC	CASSDDRAYRYTF
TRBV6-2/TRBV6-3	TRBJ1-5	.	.	TGTGCCAGCAGTCCGACAGCCAGCAATCAGCCCCAGCATTTT	CASSPTASNQPQHF
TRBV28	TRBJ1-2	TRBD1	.	TGTGCCAGCAGCCTCGGGGGGACAGGGGGCGACTATGGCTACACCTTC	CASSLGGTGGDYGYTF
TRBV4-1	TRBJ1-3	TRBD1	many	TGCGCCAGCAGCCAGCAGGGGGTTGGAAACACCATATATTTT	CASSQQGVGNTIYF
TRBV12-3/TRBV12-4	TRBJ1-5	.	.	TGTGCCAGCAGTTTACAGGGGTCTCAGCCCCAGCATTTT	CASSLQGSQPQHF
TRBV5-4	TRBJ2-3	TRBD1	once	TGTGCCAGCATTGACAGGGGCTCAGATACGCAGTATTTT	CASIDRGSDTQYF
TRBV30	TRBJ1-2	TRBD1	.	TGTGCCGGGGACAGAAGACCCTATGGCTACACCTTC	CAGDRRPYGYTF
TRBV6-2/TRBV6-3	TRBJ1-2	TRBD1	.	TGTGCCAGCAGTCTACAGGGGTCTGGCTACACCTTC	CASSLQGSGYTF
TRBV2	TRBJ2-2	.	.	TGTGCCAGCAAATTAATAGCCTCGAACACCGGGGAGCTGTTTTTT	CASKLIASNTGELFF
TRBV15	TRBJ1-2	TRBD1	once	TGTGCCACCAGCAGAAACAGGGGGGATGGCTACACCTTC	CATSRNRGDGYTF
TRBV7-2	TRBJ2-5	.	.	TGTGCCAGCAGCTTAGAAGAGGGCCTCCAGTACTTC	CASSLEEGLQYF
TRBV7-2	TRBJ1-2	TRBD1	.	TGTGCCAGCAGCTTAAACTCCCCGGGGGGACAGGGGGCAGGAGGCTACACCTTC	CASSLNSPGGQGAGGYTF
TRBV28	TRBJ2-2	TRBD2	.	TGTGCCAGCAGTTCCGCACTAGCGGGGGAGGCCGGGGAGCTGTTTTTT	CASSSALAGEAGELFF